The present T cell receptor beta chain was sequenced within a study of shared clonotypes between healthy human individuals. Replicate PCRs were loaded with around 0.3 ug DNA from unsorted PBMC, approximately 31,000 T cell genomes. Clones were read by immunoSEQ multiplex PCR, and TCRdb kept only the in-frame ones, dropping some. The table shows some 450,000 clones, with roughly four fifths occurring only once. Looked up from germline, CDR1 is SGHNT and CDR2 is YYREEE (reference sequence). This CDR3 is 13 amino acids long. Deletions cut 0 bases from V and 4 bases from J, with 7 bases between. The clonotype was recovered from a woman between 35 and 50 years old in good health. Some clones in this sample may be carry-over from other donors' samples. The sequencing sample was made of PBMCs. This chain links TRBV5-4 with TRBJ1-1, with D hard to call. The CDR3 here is CASSLGTGTEAFF. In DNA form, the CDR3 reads TGTGCCAGCAGCTTGGGGACGGGCACTGAAGCTTTCTTT.